The rows below give T cell receptor beta chains drawn from one sample of a study of blood T cell repertoires in COVID-19. The table came from immunoSEQ multiplex PCR; TCRdb's copy has only in-frame clones and leaves some out. The sample has 150,000 to 200,000 clones, about 85% seen once; the top ten hold about 8%. Sequencing was done on a sample of PBMCs or T cells enriched from blood (not recorded which). These receptors all come from a woman aged 45-65 years who had recovered from COVID-19. Each CDR3 is given with its conserved first and last residue. D genes are given only for firm matches. Rows may omit the clone size; those that give it use once, few, many or a size class.

v_call,d_call,clone_size,j_call,cdr3_nt,cdr3_aa
TRBV7-9,TRBD1,.,TRBJ1-6,TGTGCCAGCAGCTTAGTGAGGGAGACAGGGGATTCACCCCTCCACTTT,CASSLVRETGDSPLHF
TRBV6-1,.,.,TRBJ1-2,TGTGCCAGCAGTGAATACTTATCTACAGGGAGTCCTGGGGGCTACACCTTC,CASSEYLSTGSPGGYTF
TRBV18,TRBD1,.,TRBJ2-4,TGTGCCAGCTCCCGCGGGACAGGGGGTGTGGACATTCAGTACTTC,CASSRGTGGVDIQYF
TRBV3-1/TRBV3-2,.,few,TRBJ2-7,TGTGCCAGCAGCCAATCGGGCGAGCAGTACTTC,CASSQSGEQYF
TRBV25-1,TRBD2,once,TRBJ2-5,TGTGCCAGCAGGGGACTAGCGGGGCAACAAGAGACCCAGTACTTC,CASRGLAGQQETQYF
TRBV5-1,TRBD1,.,TRBJ1-6,TGCGCCAGCAGCTTGGGGGCAGGGGGAAGTTCACCCCTCCACTTT,CASSLGAGGSSPLHF
TRBV2,.,.,TRBJ2-1,TGTGCCAGCAGTGACGGGTGGTACAATGAGCAGTTCTTC,CASSDGWYNEQFF
TRBV5-4,TRBD1,.,TRBJ2-5,TGTGCCAGCAGCTGGACAGGGGGGAGAGAGACCCAGTACTTC,CASSWTGGRETQYF
TRBV6-5,.,.,TRBJ1-2,TGTGCCAGCAGTTACCGGGGGAGGGGCTATGGCTACACCTTC,CASSYRGRGYGYTF
TRBV11-3,TRBD1,.,TRBJ1-1,TGTGCCAGCAGCTTATTCGGGACAGAAATGGGCACTGAAGCTTTCTTT,CASSLFGTEMGTEAFF
TRBV28,TRBD1,.,TRBJ2-7,TGTGCCAGCAGTTTTCAGGGGGTTAACAACGAGCAGTACTTC,CASSFQGVNNEQYF
TRBV28,.,.,TRBJ1-1,TGTGCCAGCAGTTTCCACCACCAGGAAGCTTTCTTT,CASSFHHQEAFF
TRBV18,.,.,TRBJ1-5,TGTGCCAGCTCAAATAACCTCGGGGGGCGAGGACAGCCCCAGCATTTT,CASSNNLGGRGQPQHF
TRBV9,TRBD1,.,TRBJ1-1,TGTGCCAGCAGCGTTGCCGGGGGACTAGGGGGCGATGTGAACACTGAAGCTTTCTTT,CASSVAGGLGGDVNTEAFF
TRBV19,.,few,TRBJ1-2,TGTGCCAGTCTGAGGGGCGGGGTGGATGGCTACACCTTC,CASLRGGVDGYTF
TRBV6-2/TRBV6-3,.,.,TRBJ1-5,TGTGCCAGCAGTGTCTCCAGGGTTTCGCGCAATCAGCCCCAGCATTTT,CASSVSRVSRNQPQHF
TRBV4-3,.,.,TRBJ1-4,TGCGCCAGCAGCCACGGGCGTTTCGGACAGTCTAATGAAAAACTGTTTTTT,CASSHGRFGQSNEKLFF
TRBV12-3/TRBV12-4,.,.,TRBJ1-2,TGTGCCAGCAGCGGGGACTCACTGGGTGGCTACACCTTC,CASSGDSLGGYTF
TRBV19,TRBD1,.,TRBJ1-2,TGTGCCAGTAGTATTAGGGACAGCGATAACTATGGCTACACCTTC,CASSIRDSDNYGYTF
TRBV4-2,.,.,TRBJ1-5,TGTGCCAGCAGCCAAGGAGCGAGCGATAGCAATCAGCCCCAGCATTTT,CASSQGASDSNQPQHF
TRBV7-9,.,.,TRBJ2-5,TGTGCCAGCAGCTTAGTAAGCGGACAAGAGACCCAGTACTTC,CASSLVSGQETQYF
TRBV18,TRBD1,once,TRBJ2-7,TGTGCCAGCTCACAAAATACAGGGGTCTACGAGCAGTACTTC,CASSQNTGVYEQYF
TRBV5-6,TRBD2,.,TRBJ2-1,TGTGCCAGCAGCTCCAAAATCGTAGCGGGGGGGTTCTTC,CASSSKIVAGGFF
TRBV2,.,.,TRBJ1-1,TGTGCCAGCGATGGAACAGCAGAAGCTTTCTTT,CASDGTAEAFF
TRBV28,.,.,TRBJ1-2,TGTGCCAGCAGCCTCTCAGGGTGGTATGGCTACACCTTC,CASSLSGWYGYTF
TRBV9,TRBD2,.,TRBJ2-2,TGTGCCAGCAGCTCTAGCGGGGGGACCCTCACCGGGGAGCTGTTTTTT,CASSSSGGTLTGELFF
TRBV9,.,once,TRBJ2-7,TGTGCCAGCAGCCGCGGGACAGCATCCTACGAGCAGTACTTC,CASSRGTASYEQYF
TRBV7-2,.,.,TRBJ1-1,TGTGCCAGCAGCTTAAGGGGTCCGGCAGCTGAAGCTTTCTTT,CASSLRGPAAEAFF
TRBV6-1,.,.,TRBJ1-1,TGTGCCAGCAGTGAACAGGGCAGGGTCTCCGGTGAAGCTTTCTTT,CASSEQGRVSGEAFF
TRBV7-3,.,.,TRBJ2-1,TGTGCCAGCAGCTTAAGCGGGGGCCACTTCAATGAGCAGTTCTTC,CASSLSGGHFNEQFF
TRBV11-1,.,.,TRBJ2-5,TGTGCCAGCAGCTTAGCGGGAGTAGCGCGGGGTCAAGAGACCCAGTACTTC,CASSLAGVARGQETQYF
TRBV7-9,.,.,TRBJ1-3,TGTGCCAGCAGCTTAGGTTCCGGTATCTCTGGAAACACCATATATTTT,CASSLGSGISGNTIYF
TRBV7-2,TRBD1,.,TRBJ1-6,TGTGCCAGCAGCTCGAGGGCAGGGGGTAATTCACCCCTCCACTTT,CASSSRAGGNSPLHF
TRBV27,.,.,TRBJ2-7,TGTGCCAGCAGCCCCCCGACAGGAACCTACGAGCAGTACTTC,CASSPPTGTYEQYF
TRBV7-9,.,.,TRBJ1-3,TGTGCCAGCAGCCCGGACAACTCTGGAAACACCATATATTTT,CASSPDNSGNTIYF
TRBV6-6,TRBD2,.,TRBJ2-5,TGTGCCAGCAGTAATCAAGCGGGACTAAAAGAGACCCAGTACTTC,CASSNQAGLKETQYF
TRBV18,.,few,TRBJ2-1,TGTGCCAGCTCACCGGGCGGAGCGGGCGATCGCTCCTACAATGAGCAGTTCTTC,CASSPGGAGDRSYNEQFF
TRBV6-2/TRBV6-3,TRBD2,.,TRBJ2-7,TGTGCCAGCAGTTTTTCTCCCGGGACTAGCGGGGGATTCTACGAGCAGTACTTC,CASSFSPGTSGGFYEQYF
TRBV5-4,.,.,TRBJ1-2,TGTGCCAGCAGCTTGGGTTGGGGGGGCATGAGTTATGGCTACACCTTC,CASSLGWGGMSYGYTF
TRBV11-2,TRBD1,few,TRBJ2-7,TGTGCCAGCAGCTTAGGGGGCAGGGGGCTCGAGCAGTACTTC,CASSLGGRGLEQYF
TRBV28,TRBD1,.,TRBJ1-4,TGTGCCAGCAGTAGACAGGGGGGAACCAGAAAACTGTTTTTT,CASSRQGGTRKLFF